Presented here are 29 T cell receptor beta chains from one specimen sequenced in a study of blood T cell repertoires in COVID-19. Clones were sequenced by immunoSEQ multiplex PCR, and TCRdb holds only the in-frame ones, with some missing. The data show roughly 88,000 clones, 70% to 90% seen once. Sequencing input: peripheral blood. Receptors were obtained from a woman older than 75 with acute or convalescent COVID-19.

V usage is TRBV4-2 and J usage is TRBJ2-1, with TRBD1 matching over 11 bases. This CDR3 region has 17 residues. After removal of 0 bases from V and 4 bases from J, the junction contained 5 bases not matched to a gene. The germline V gene has CDR1 LGHNA and CDR2 YNFKEQ. The CDR3 is CASSQDPGQGGYNEQFF. DNA of the CDR3: TGTGCCAGCAGCCAAGATCCGGGACAGGGGGGTTACAATGAGCAGTTCTTC.

In this sample, this clone turned up once. The rearrangement links TRBV30 to TRBJ2-1; D is possibly TRBD1 or TRBD2 (6 bases each). Per the germline V gene, CDR1 is GTSNPN and CDR2 is SVGIG (reference sequence). The CDR3 is made up of 15 amino acids. Trimming pared 5 bases from V and 0 bases from J, leaving 14 bases between. CDR3 DNA: TGTGCCTGGGGGGGGCAGGGGAGCTCCTACAATGAGCAGTTCTTC. Its protein product is CAWGGQGSSYNEQFF. Filled out from reference TRBV30 and TRBJ2-1, the complete variable domain reads SQTIHQWPATLVQPVGSPLSLECTVEGTSNPNLYWYRQAAGRGLQLLFYSVGIGQISSEVPQNLSASRPQDRQFILSSKKLLLSDSGFYLCAWGGQGSSYNEQFFGPGTRLTVL.

The rearrangement joins TRBV18 to TRBJ1-3; D ambiguous. The V gene's germline CDR1 is KGHSH and CDR2 LQKENI. V was pared by 3 bases and J by 0 bases, with 9 bases between. The CDR3 is 15 amino acids. CDR3 DNA sequence: TGTGCCAGCTCACCGGCACAGAGCTCTGGAAACACCATATATTTT. Its translation: CASSPAQSSGNTIYF.

The chain uses TRBV11-2 and TRBJ1-2, with D uncertain. With 1 base removed from V and 4 bases from J, the gap between germline ends came to 10 bases. CDR3 length: 14 amino acids. Germline values: CDR1 SGHAT, CDR2 FQNNGV. The CDR3 region is CASSLAEGIYGYTF. Here the CDR3 DNA reads TGTGCCAGCAGCTTAGCTGAGGGAATCTATGGCTACACCTTC.

This clone was picked up one time. The rearrangement uses TRBV24-1 and TRBJ2-7, with 16 bases identical to TRBD2. There are 17 residues in the CDR3. The trim removed 5 bases at V and 4 bases at J, leaving 7 bases unmatched. The germline CDR1 and CDR2 sequences are KGHDR and SFDVKD. CDR3 in DNA: TGTGCCACCAGTGTTCCGGGACTAGCGGGGGGGCCGTACGAGCAGTACTTC. The encoded protein is CATSVPGLAGGPYEQYF.

The rearrangement uses TRBV6-5 and TRBJ2-5; D is perhaps TRBD2 (6 bases). This CDR3 has 15 amino acids. The germline V and J ends were trimmed by 6 bases and 5 bases, with 19 bases remaining between them. From germline, CDR1 is MNHEY and CDR2 SVGAGI. CDR3 amino acids: CASRRPGTRGETQYF. The CDR3, as DNA: TGTGCCAGCAGACGACCCGGGACCCGGGGGGAGACCCAGTACTTC.

The CDR3 sequence is CASSLDRSSTDTQYF. The DNA of the CDR3 is TGTGCCAGCAGCTTGGACAGATCGAGCACAGATACGCAGTATTTT. The chain couples TRBV7-2 to TRBJ2-3; D perhaps matches TRBD1 (6 bases). The V gene lost 3 bases and the J gene lost 0 bases, with 10 bases spanning the gap. This CDR3 has 15 amino acids. In germline, CDR1 is SGHTA, CDR2 FQGNSA.

This chain connects TRBV19 to TRBJ1-5; D is perhaps TRBD1 (6 bases). The CDR3 has 14 amino acids. V lost 4 bases to trimming and J lost 3 bases, with 10 bases between them. The germline CDR1 and CDR2 sequences are LNHDA and SQIVND (reference sequence). The CDR3 loop reads CASSTTGSNQPQHF. As DNA, the CDR3 is TGTGCCAGTAGTACAACAGGGTCCAATCAGCCCCAGCATTTT.

V gene TRBV6-2 or TRBV6-3 combines with J gene TRBJ1-2; D gene ambiguous. The CDR3 covers 13 residues. Germline V CDR1 and CDR2: MNHEY, SVGEGT. V gave up 6 bases and J gave up 4 bases, with 12 bases separating them. The CDR3 is CASSRGPSYGYTF. CDR3 DNA sequence: TGTGCCAGCAGCCGCGGTCCCAGCTATGGCTACACCTTC.

V and J are TRBV5-1 and TRBJ2-3; D possibly corresponds to TRBD1 (5 bases). Trimming stripped 2 bases from V and 2 bases from J, with 21 bases between. CDR1 SGHRS and CDR2 YFSETQ come from the germline V gene. The CDR3 is 18 residues long. In nucleotides, the CDR3 is TGCGCCAGCAGCTTCCCGCCCCCTGGGCAGACAGACACAGATACGCAGTATTTT. This sequence encodes CASSFPPPGQTDTDTQYF.

This clone has just a few counts. The V and J genes are TRBV7-6 and TRBJ1-4; unclear D gene. Germline V lookup: CDR1 SGHVS, CDR2 FNYEAQ. This CDR3 region has 13 residues. Trimming stripped 1 base from V and 10 bases from J, with 10 bases between. CDR3 loop: CASSLDVEGKLFF. CDR3 nucleotides: TGTGCCAGCAGCTTAGATGTGGAGGGAAAACTGTTTTTT. The complete variable domain, with remaining parts taken from reference TRBV7-6 and TRBJ1-4, reads GAGVSQSPRYKVTKRGQDVALRCDPISGHVSLYWYRQALGQGPEFLTYFNYEAQQDKSGLPNDRFSAERPEGSISTLTIQRTEQRDSAMYRCASSLDVEGKLFFGSGTQLSVL.

Here the CDR3 reads CASTGGFEYGYTF. In nucleotides, the CDR3 is TGTGCCAGCACAGGGGGATTTGAGTATGGCTACACCTTC. The chain joins TRBV28 to TRBJ1-2, with 7 positions matching TRBD1. CDR3 length: 13 residues. J lost 5 bases, V lost 7 bases, and 7 bases had no gene match. Germline V lookup: CDR1 MDHEN, CDR2 SYDVKM.

This chain uses TRBV7-2 with TRBJ2-2, with 13 bases matching TRBD2. V shed 0 bases, J shed 5 bases, and the junction held 9 bases outside the gene matches. The CDR3 covers 19 residues. The germline CDR1 and CDR2 sequences are SGHTA and FQGNSA. The CDR3 reads CASSLAPGLAGALTGELFF. The CDR3 DNA reads as TGTGCCAGCAGCTTAGCTCCCGGACTAGCGGGGGCACTGACCGGGGAGCTGTTTTTT. The full variable domain, in which reference TRBV7-2 and TRBJ2-2 provide the parts outside the CDR3, is GAGVSQSPSNKVTEKGKDVELRCDPISGHTALYWYRQSLGQGLEFLIYFQGNSAPDKSGLPSDRFSAERTGGSVSTLTIQRTQQEDSAVYLCASSLAPGLAGALTGELFFGEGSRLTVL.

This sequence joins TRBV19 and TRBJ1-1; D gene ambiguous. Trimming cost V 0 bases and J 4 bases, with 9 bases left between them. The germline CDR1 and CDR2 sequences are LNHDA and SQIVND (reference sequence). The length of the CDR3 is 14 residues. Here the CDR3 DNA reads TGTGCCAGTAGTATAGATCCGGTCCCCACTGAAGCTTTCTTT. Protein sequence: CASSIDPVPTEAFF. Complete variable domain (other parts from reference TRBV19 and TRBJ1-1): DGGITQSPKYLFRKEGQNVTLSCEQNLNHDAMYWYRQDPGQGLRLIYYSQIVNDFQKGDIAEGYSVSREKKESFPLTVTSAQKNPTAFYLCASSIDPVPTEAFFGQGTRLTVV.

The chain employs TRBV11-2 and TRBJ1-2; the D gene is possibly TRBD1 (6 bases). V was cut by 5 bases and J by 5 bases, with 15 bases left in between. CDR1 SGHAT and CDR2 FQNNGV come from the germline V gene. This CDR3 has 14 residues. The CDR3 region is CASSALGQHYGYTF. The CDR3 region has the DNA TGTGCCAGCAGCGCCCTCGGACAGCATTATGGCTACACCTTC. The full variable domain, in which reference TRBV11-2 and TRBJ1-2 provide the parts outside the CDR3, is EAGVAQSPRYKIIEKRQSVAFWCNPISGHATLYWYQQILGQGPKLLIQFQNNGVVDDSQLPKDRFSAERLKGVDSTLKIQPAKLEDSAVYLCASSALGQHYGYTFGSGTRLTVV.

This clone was counted once. The V gene is TRBV11-3, the J gene TRBJ1-2; possible D gene TRBD1, 6 bases. Germline values: CDR1 SGHNT, CDR2 YENEEA. The CDR3 has 16 amino acids. Between the trimmed V and J ends, which lost 5 bases and 0 bases, there was a span of 16 bases. CDR3 residues: CASSGLGQRTNYGYTF. The CDR3 nucleotides read TGTGCCAGCAGCGGGCTAGGACAGCGAACTAACTATGGCTACACCTTC.

The V call is TRBV3-1 (or the pseudogene TRBV3-2), the J call TRBJ1-2; 7 bases agree with TRBD1. V gave up 3 bases and J gave up 7 bases; unmatched junction bases: 17. CDR1 is LGHDT and CDR2 is YNNKEL in the germline V gene (reference sequence). CDR3 length: 17 residues. CDR3 region: CASSHPPDRAIGRGYTF. The CDR3 DNA is TGTGCCAGCAGCCACCCACCCGACAGGGCGATAGGTCGTGGCTACACCTTC.

V gene TRBV11-2 combines with J gene TRBJ1-2; no firm D call. CDR3 length equals 12 residues. CDR1 SGHAT and CDR2 FQNNGV come from the germline V gene. With 10 bases removed from V and 2 bases from J, the gap between germline ends came to 11 bases. CDR3 protein: CATKRVNYGYTF. CDR3 DNA: TGTGCCACGAAGCGGGTGAACTATGGCTACACCTTC. Full variable domain (remainder filled in from reference TRBV11-2 and TRBJ1-2): EAGVAQSPRYKIIEKRQSVAFWCNPISGHATLYWYQQILGQGPKLLIQFQNNGVVDDSQLPKDRFSAERLKGVDSTLKIQPAKLEDSAVYLCATKRVNYGYTFGSGTRLTVV.

V is TRBV5-4 and J is TRBJ2-1; 12 bases are a match to TRBD1. V lost 4 bases and J lost 8; bases outside the gene matches: 10. In germline, CDR1 is SGHNT, CDR2 YYREEE (reference sequence). This CDR3 is 16 amino acids long. The CDR3 sequence: CASSTPGQGARDEQFF. In nucleotides, the CDR3 is TGTGCCAGCAGCACCCCGGGACAGGGGGCGAGGGATGAGCAGTTCTTC.

The chain links TRBV11-3 to TRBJ2-1, with a possible D match to TRBD2 (6 bases). With 0 bases removed from V and 12 bases from J, the gap between germline ends came to 6 bases. The CDR3 runs to 11 residues. Germline CDR1 is SGHNT and CDR2 is YENEEA. In nucleotides, the CDR3 is TGTGCCAGCAGCTTAGAGACTAGGCAGTTCTTC. Amino acid sequence: CASSLETRQFF. The variable domain in full, completed from reference TRBV11-3 and TRBJ2-1, reads EAGVVQSPRYKIIEKKQPVAFWCNPISGHNTLYWYLQNLGQGPELLIRYENEEAVDDSQLPKDRFSAERLKGVDSTLKIQPAELGDSAVYLCASSLETRQFFGPGTRLTVL.

This sequence joins TRBV27 and TRBJ1-2; D is possibly TRBD1 (5 bases). V dropped 3 bases and J dropped 2 bases, with 7 bases sitting between them. Germline values: CDR1 MNHEY, CDR2 SMNVEV (reference sequence). The CDR3 extends over 13 amino acids. The CDR3 DNA reads TGTGCCAGCAGTTTCCACAGGAACTATGGCTACACCTTC. This encodes CASSFHRNYGYTF.

The rearrangement uses TRBV7-8 and TRBJ1-2; possibly TRBD1 for D (5 bases). The CDR3 has 14 residues. The germline V and J ends were trimmed by 5 bases and 8 bases, with 18 bases remaining between them. CDR1 is SGHVS and CDR2 is FQNEAQ in the germline V gene. The CDR3: CASSPDINSRGYTF. The CDR3, as DNA: TGTGCCAGCAGCCCGGACATAAATAGCAGAGGCTACACCTTC. Drawing the rest from reference TRBV7-8 and TRBJ1-2, the complete variable domain is GAGVSQSPRYKVAKRGQDVALRCDPISGHVSLFWYQQALGQGPEFLTYFQNEAQLDKSGLPSDRFFAERPEGSVSTLKIQRTQQEDSAVYLCASSPDINSRGYTFGSGTRLTVV.

This chain connects TRBV7-9 to TRBJ2-7; possible D gene TRBD1, 6 bases. V shed 0 bases and J shed 4 bases, with 16 bases lying between them. The germline gives CDR1 SEHNR, CDR2 FQNEAQ (reference sequence). This CDR3 is 16 amino acids long. The CDR3 region has the DNA TGTGCCAGCAGCTTAGCGCTCAGGGGAGACGAGTACGAGCAGTACTTC. Protein sequence: CASSLALRGDEYEQYF.

This clone has more than one count but fewer than ten. CDR3 DNA: TGTGCCAGCAGCCGACAGGGGAACACTGAAGCTTTCTTT. This sequence encodes CASSRQGNTEAFF. This chain uses TRBV7-2 with TRBJ1-1; 7 nucleotides match TRBD1. The V gene's germline CDR1 is SGHTA and CDR2 FQGNSA. Trimming cost V 5 bases and J 1 base; bases outside gene matches: 1. The CDR3 is made up of 13 amino acids.

The CDR3 nucleotides read TGTGCCAGCAGTTTTCCGGCGGCCCCGAACACTGAAGCTTTCTTT. Translation: CASSFPAAPNTEAFF. The V gene is TRBV28, the J gene TRBJ1-1; unclear D gene. Germline CDR1 is MDHEN and CDR2 is SYDVKM. The CDR3 loop spans 15 amino acids. V dropped 3 bases and J dropped 1 base, with 12 bases sitting between them.

The chain uses TRBV3-1 (or the pseudogene TRBV3-2) and TRBJ1-1; D may be TRBD1 (5 bases). The CDR3 extends over 14 amino acids. The ends were cut back, 2 bases at V and 5 bases at J, with 12 bases in the middle. The germline gives CDR1 LGHDT, CDR2 YNNKEL (reference sequence). The CDR3 coding sequence is TGTGCCAGCAGCCAATATTCTCAGGGAACTGAAGCTTTCTTT. It translates to CASSQYSQGTEAFF.

This rearrangement joins TRBV5-4 to TRBJ2-2; TRBD2 matches at 9 bases. V lost 1 base and J lost 7; bases outside the gene matches: 8. The CDR3 runs 16 residues. Germline lookup yields CDR1 SGHNT and CDR2 YYREEE (reference sequence). CDR3 in amino acids: CASSLRRGGPGGELFF. The DNA of the CDR3 is TGTGCCAGCAGCTTGCGGCGGGGGGGCCCGGGCGGGGAGCTGTTTTTT.

The rearrangement uses TRBV3-1 (or the pseudogene TRBV3-2) and TRBJ1-5; 11 positions match TRBD1. Germline CDR1 LGHDT, CDR2 YNNKEL (reference sequence). The length of the CDR3 is 13 residues. J was trimmed by 9 bases and V by 3 bases; bases with no gene match: 1. Here the CDR3 DNA reads TGTGCCAGCAGCCAGGGACAGGGGGTGCCCCAGCATTTT. It specifies CASSQGQGVPQHF.

The CDR3 coding sequence is TGTGCCAGCGGCCGGACAGCCCACAATGAGCAGTTCTTC. It translates to CASGRTAHNEQFF. This chain joins TRBV6-4 and TRBJ2-1, with a possible D match to TRBD1 (6 bases). The CDR3 contains 13 residues. Between the trimmed V and J ends, which lost 8 bases and 5 bases, there was a span of 13 bases. Germline-derived CDR1 and CDR2 are MRHNA and SNTAGT.